The 15 T cell receptor beta chains reported below all come from one sample, sequenced in a study of CD8+ T cells in alopecia areata. In each case, RNA was isolated and then reverse transcribed into cDNA as the sequencing template. Clones were read by immunoSEQ multiplex PCR, and TCRdb kept only the in-frame ones, dropping some. The sample lists some 240,000 clones, about three fifths occurring once. This specimen consisted of CD4+ T cells sorted from blood, obtained at week 0. The receptors shown here come from a human donor with alopecia areata.

The chain recombines TRBV18 with TRBJ1-2, with 10 bases that match TRBD1. The CDR3 length is 14 residues. V was pared by 3 bases and J by 8 bases, with 6 bases of the junction left unmatched. Germline V lookup: CDR1 KGHSH, CDR2 LQKENI. CDR3 coding DNA: TGTGCCAGCTCACCCTACTCGACAGGGGGCGGCTACACCTTC. Translation gives CASSPYSTGGGYTF.

Only a few counts were recorded for this clone. V and J are TRBV29-1 and TRBJ1-3; no definite D call. V gave up 6 bases and J gave up 1 base, with 10 bases separating them. This CDR3 is built from 13 residues. Looked up from germline, CDR1 is SQVTM and CDR2 is ANQGSEA. DNA for the CDR3: TGCAGCGTACCGGACGGATCTGGAAACACCATATATTTT. The encoded protein is CSVPDGSGNTIYF.

The V gene is TRBV7-9, the J gene TRBJ1-2; 8 bases are shared with TRBD1. The CDR3 spans 14 residues. V shed 4 bases, J shed 3 bases, and the junction held 4 bases outside the gene matches. The germline CDR1 and CDR2 sequences are SEHNR and FQNEAQ (reference sequence). CDR3 residues: CASSSSDRDYGYTF. Written as DNA, the CDR3 is TGTGCCAGCAGCTCGTCGGACAGGGACTATGGCTACACCTTC.

The V and J genes are TRBV6-5 and TRBJ2-7; D might be TRBD2 (5 bases). From germline, CDR1 is MNHEY and CDR2 SVGAGI. The V end was cut by 0 bases, the J end by 6 bases, with 12 bases between. The CDR3 is 14 amino acids. DNA for the CDR3: TGTGCCAGCAGTTACTCGAACCTAGCCCTCGAGCAGTACTTC. This translates into CASSYSNLALEQYF.

In this sample, this clone turned up once. The V call is TRBV20-1, the J call TRBJ2-1; unclear D gene. The V gene's germline CDR1 is DFQATT and CDR2 SNEGSKA (reference sequence). CDR3 size: 11 residues. The V and J ends lost 7 bases and 5 bases respectively, with 9 bases between them. As DNA, the CDR3 is TGCAGTGTCAAGGGCAACAATGAGCAGTTCTTC. Its protein is CSVKGNNEQFF.

The chain employs TRBV30 and TRBJ2-6; 7 bases align to TRBD2. Germline V gives CDR1 GTSNPN, CDR2 SVGIG (reference sequence). CDR3 length: 16 amino acids. V lost 4 bases and J lost 4; bases outside the gene matches: 10. CDR3 region: CAWNAGAPAGANVLTF. In DNA, the CDR3 is TGTGCCTGGAACGCGGGAGCACCAGCCGGGGCCAACGTCCTGACTTTC. Full variable domain (rest looked up from reference TRBV30 and TRBJ2-6): SQTIHQWPATLVQPVGSPLSLECTVEGTSNPNLYWYRQAAGRGLQLLFYSVGIGQISSEVPQNLSASRPQDRQFILSSKKLLLSDSGFYLCAWNAGAPAGANVLTFGAGSRLTVL.

This chain connects TRBV4-1 to TRBJ2-7; D might be TRBD2 (6 bases). V was cut by 1 base and J by 5 bases, with 18 bases left in between. Germline CDR1 and CDR2: MGHRA and YSYEKL. The CDR3 is made up of 16 amino acids. The CDR3 region is CASSQGSTRPGHEQYF. The CDR3 DNA follows: TGCGCCAGCAGCCAAGGGTCGACTAGGCCGGGGCACGAGCAGTACTTC.

Only a few counts were recorded for this clone. This sequence joins TRBV25-1 and TRBJ2-7; weak D call: TRBD1 (5 bases). This CDR3 contains 15 residues. CDR1 and CDR2 (germline): MGHDK, SYGVNS. V lost 1 base to trimming and J lost 2 bases, with 12 bases between them. The CDR3 bases are TGTGCCAGCAGTGAATGGGGCTCACTCACCTACGAGCAGTACTTC. Protein product: CASSEWGSLTYEQYF.

V and J are TRBV29-1 and TRBJ1-5; perhaps TRBD1 as D (5 bases). Looked up from germline, CDR1 is SQVTM and CDR2 is ANQGSEA. V lost 4 bases, J lost 7 bases, and 14 bases lay in between. The CDR3 length is 13 residues. CDR3 bases: TGCAGCGTTGCCAGGGATGGGCAGCAGCCCCAGCATTTT. It specifies CSVARDGQQPQHF.

The chain employs TRBV25-1 and TRBJ2-5; D unclear. Germline values: CDR1 MGHDK, CDR2 SYGVNS. Trimming removed 9 bases from V and 5 bases from J, with 4 bases in between. There are 9 residues in the CDR3. CDR3 sequence: CASGETQYF. CDR3 DNA: TGTGCCAGTGGCGAGACCCAGTACTTC.

This chain connects TRBV29-1 to TRBJ1-1; maybe TRBD1 (5 bases). This CDR3 spans 14 amino acids. Trimming left V 4 bases short and J 6 bases short, with 18 bases between. Germline V gene sequence: CDR1 SQVTM, CDR2 ANQGSEA. The CDR3 protein is CSVVRTARVAEAFF. The CDR3 DNA reads TGCAGCGTTGTAAGGACGGCCAGGGTGGCTGAAGCTTTCTTT.

V is TRBV30 and J is TRBJ2-5; possible D gene TRBD2, 6 bases. Trimming cost V 1 base and J 0 bases, with 18 bases left between them. This CDR3 has 17 residues. CDR1 GTSNPN and CDR2 SVGIG come from the germline V gene (reference sequence). DNA of the CDR3: TGTGCCTGGAGTGGATCGAGGGACTTCCAGTACCAAGAGACCCAGTACTTC. Translated, it gives CAWSGSRDFQYQETQYF.

This sequence joins TRBV19 and TRBJ2-7; 7 bases align to TRBD2. Germline-derived CDR1 and CDR2 are LNHDA and SQIVND (reference sequence). The trim removed 4 bases at V and 3 bases at J, leaving 3 bases unmatched. The CDR3 totals 13 residues. The CDR3 protein is CASSNGEGYEQYF. CDR3 coding DNA: TGTGCCAGTAGTAATGGGGAGGGCTACGAGCAGTACTTC.

This clone came up a few times. The V and J genes are TRBV27 and TRBJ1-6; D is perhaps TRBD1 (6 bases). Trimming left V 6 bases short and J 7 bases short, with 16 bases between. CDR1 and CDR2 (germline): MNHEY, SMNVEV (reference sequence). The CDR3 covers 15 residues. The CDR3 loop reads CASSPRGGGNSPLHF. The CDR3 coding sequence is TGTGCCAGCAGCCCGAGGGGGGGAGGGAATTCACCCCTCCACTTT.

This clone was seen only a few times. The chain employs TRBV5-8 and TRBJ2-3; TRBD2 matches at 14 bases. This CDR3 region has 15 residues. The trim removed 2 bases at V and 7 bases at J, leaving 3 bases unmatched. CDR1 SGHTS and CDR2 YDEGEE come from the germline V gene. CDR3 DNA sequence: TGTGCCAGCAGCTTAGGACTAGCGGGGGGTCATACGCAGTATTTT. It translates to CASSLGLAGGHTQYF. Complete variable domain (other parts from reference TRBV5-8 and TRBJ2-3): EAGVTQSPTHLIKTRGQQATLRCSPISGHTSVYWYQQALGLGLQFLLWYDEGEERNRGNFPPRFSGRQFPNYSSELNVNALELEDSALYLCASSLGLAGGHTQYFGPGTRLTVL.